These T cell receptor beta chains were read from a single sample in a study of cytotoxic CD8 clonotypes in ibrutinib-treated CLL. Libraries were prepared by immunoSEQ multiplex PCR; TCRdb keeps only in-frame clonotypes and omits some of them. The sample lists under 200,000 clones, about four fifths occurring once. This specimen consisted of PBMCs, obtained after 12 months of ibrutinib treatment. The receptors were sampled from a human donor with chronic lymphocytic leukemia. Both conserved end residues are part of each CDR3. A D gene is named only where the DNA matches it firmly. A clone size is listed for some rows: how often the clone was seen (once, few, many), or a class if it is expanded.

d_call j_call clone_size v_call cdr3_aa cdr3_nt
TRBD2 TRBJ2-5 NA TRBV5-6 CASSARTSGWEETQYF TGTGCCAGCAGCGCCCGGACTAGCGGGTGGGAAGAGACCCAGTACTTC
TRBD1 TRBJ2-7 NA TRBV29-1 CSVGTGQTYEQYF TGCAGCGTTGGGACAGGGCAAACCTACGAGCAGTACTTC
NA TRBJ2-1 NA TRBV29-1 CSVARETYNEQFF TGCAGCGTTGCCCGGGAGACTTACAATGAGCAGTTCTTC
NA TRBJ2-7 NA TRBV7-9 CASSLDRHEQYF TGTGCCAGCAGCCTCGACAGACACGAGCAGTACTTC
TRBD2 TRBJ2-5 NA TRBV11-2 CASSLRTSGIGRQETQYF TGTGCCAGCAGCCTCCGGACTAGCGGGATCGGGCGACAAGAGACCCAGTACTTC
NA TRBJ1-2 once TRBV2 CASGGGRGAKGYTF TGTGCCAGCGGAGGAGGCCGGGGGGCGAAAGGCTACACCTTC
NA TRBJ1-3 NA TRBV7-9 CASSLRDTIYF TGTGCCAGCAGTTTAAGAGACACCATATATTTT
NA TRBJ2-5 NA TRBV5-4 CASSLPAVAGKTQYF TGTGCCAGCAGCCTCCCCGCAGTAGCAGGGAAGACCCAGTACTTC
NA TRBJ1-1 NA TRBV19 CASSPRRSTLNTEAFF TGTGCCAGTAGTCCCCGACGTTCCACACTGAACACTGAAGCTTTCTTT
NA TRBJ1-4 few TRBV11-2 CASSLVGPREKLFF TGTGCCAGCAGCTTAGTTGGACCCCGAGAAAAACTGTTTTTT
NA TRBJ1-1 NA TRBV5-1 CASSLASRNTEAFF TGCGCCAGCAGCTTGGCCTCCCGGAACACTGAAGCTTTCTTT
NA TRBJ1-3 NA TRBV4-3 CASSQEMGYSGNTIYF TGCGCCAGCAGCCAAGAAATGGGCTACTCTGGAAACACCATATATTTT
NA TRBJ2-1 NA TRBV11-3 CASSLGGKGNEQFF TGTGCCAGCAGCCTAGGCGGTAAAGGTAATGAGCAGTTCTTC
NA TRBJ2-7 few TRBV28 CASSLQGGPLGQYF TGTGCCAGCAGTTTACAAGGAGGTCCTCTAGGGCAGTACTTC
NA TRBJ1-2 NA TRBV10-3 CAISERRENGYTF TGTGCCATCAGTGAGCGTAGGGAGAATGGCTACACCTTC
NA TRBJ1-1 few TRBV9 CASSVGGYTEAFF TGTGCCAGCAGCGTAGGTGGGTACACTGAAGCTTTCTTT